This T cell receptor (beta chain) was sequenced in a study of OX40 agonist ivuxolimab in advanced cancers. The investigators sampled blood at baseline, at cycle 4 day 1, and at cycle 7 day 1. This table comes from immunoSEQ multiplex PCR, and its TCRdb copy is limited to in-frame clones, with some not included. The table has about 65,000 clones, 87% seen once. With 1 base removed from V and 0 bases from J, the gap between germline ends came to 11 bases. The CDR3 totals 17 residues. The germline V gene encodes CDR1 SGHNT and CDR2 YYREEE (reference sequence). This TCR came from an adult with an advanced solid tumor such as melanoma, head and neck, liver or kidney cancer. The chain combines TRBV5-4 with TRBJ2-6; weak D call: TRBD1 (5 bases). The source material was CD4+ or CD8+ T cells sorted from blood, sampled in a trial of the OX40 agonist ivuxolimab. CDR3 sequence reads: CASSLTGSPSGANVLTF. DNA of the CDR3: TGTGCCAGCAGCTTGACAGGTAGTCCCTCTGGGGCCAACGTCCTGACTTTC.